Listed here is a single T cell receptor beta chain. This sample is drawn from a study of blood T cell repertoires in COVID-19. Background on the study: Samples taken during acute and convalescent COVID-19 were collected in the United States, Italy and Spain. PBMCs, B-cell-depleted T cells, or T cells were the source of the cDNA or gDNA that made up the material.

As originally analysed: Amplification with reference gene primers provided the estimates of nucleated cell counts. Assay: immunoSEQ multiplex PCR; the TCRdb copy retains only in-frame clones and omits some. That table furnishes V, J and clone size, whereas the DNA furnished D and trimming. The table lists about 140,000 clones, about four fifths of them singletons, with over 7.5% in the top ten. V was pared by 0 bases and J by 2 bases, with 8 bases between. This CDR3 comprises 14 residues. CDR1 is MGHRA and CDR2 is YSYEKL in the germline V gene. Sequenced material: peripheral blood. The chain links TRBV4-1 to TRBJ2-7; possibly TRBD2 for D (6 bases). This TCR came from an older woman with active or convalescent COVID-19. CDR3 bases: TGCGCCAGCAGCCAAGAGGAGGGGCCCTACGAGCAGTACGTC. This sequence encodes CASSQEEGPYEQYV.